These 20 T cell receptor beta chains share one sample of origin, sequenced in a study of identical twins' blood T cells. TCRdb independently ran MiXCR on the 5' RACE reads; one entry per CDR3 protein. The sample has 350,000 to 450,000 distinct CDR3 sequences, about 28% seen once. Sequenced: PBMCs. These receptors originate from a woman aged 18 to 50 in good health.

The chain uses TRBV29-1 and TRBJ2-7, with 8 bases aligning to TRBD2. Germline CDR1 reads SQVTM; CDR2 reads ANQGSEA. V lost 3 bases to trimming and J lost 1 base; unmatched junction nucleotides: 8. The CDR3 covers 15 residues. CDR3 bases: TGCAGCGTTGAGGATGCAGCGGGAGAGTCCTACGAGCAGTACTTC. As protein: CSVEDAAGESYEQYF.

The DNA of the CDR3 is TGTGCCAGCAGCGTGGCCGCGGGGGAAAAACTGTTTTTT. It encodes CASSVAAGEKLFF. The chain has TRBV9 and TRBJ1-4, with D unresolved. The CDR3 runs to 13 residues. Between the trimmed V and J ends, which lost 2 bases and 8 bases, there was a span of 10 bases. CDR1 and CDR2 (germline): SGDLS, YYNGEE.

This clonotype was observed a few times. J is TRBJ2-1 and V is TRBV10-3; TRBD2 aligns across 9 bases. The CDR3 totals 15 residues. Germline V gives CDR1 ENHRY, CDR2 SYGVKD. V shed 2 bases, J shed 8 bases, and the junction held 7 bases outside the gene matches. CDR3 sequence (DNA): TGTGCCATCAGTGAGGGGGGACTAGCTGTATATGAGCAGTTCTTC. It translates to CAISEGGLAVYEQFF.

Concerning this clonotype itself: Since a much larger clone is just one base distant, this may be a read error. DNA of the CDR3: TGTGCCATCAGTGAGTGGGTAAAGAGCAATCAGCCCCAGCATTTT. This sequence encodes CAISEWVKSNQPQHF. The V gene is TRBV10-3, the J gene TRBJ1-5, with unresolved D. V was cut by 1 base and J by 1 base, with 8 bases left in between. The CDR3 has 15 residues. Germline-derived CDR1 and CDR2 are ENHRY and SYGVKD.

This chain links TRBV29-1 with TRBJ1-2, with 8 bases fitting TRBD1. The CDR3 totals 13 residues. Germline V gene data show CDR1 as SQVTM and CDR2 as ANQGSEA. Trimming removed 4 bases from V and 4 bases from J; junction bases left unmatched: 5. For the CDR3, the DNA is TGCAGCGTTGTTCCAGGGGGCGGCTATGGCTACACCTTC. Its translation is CSVVPGGGYGYTF.

This clonotype has a count of ten or more. The chain employs TRBV20-1 and TRBJ1-1; 7 nucleotides agree with TRBD1. V lost 5 bases, J lost 1 base, and 1 base stayed unmatched. Germline lookup yields CDR1 DFQATT and CDR2 SNEGSKA (reference sequence). The CDR3 has 12 residues. As DNA, the CDR3 is TGCAGTGCTCGGACAGGGAACACTGAAGCTTTCTTT. Encoded protein: CSARTGNTEAFF.

This sequence joins TRBV28 and TRBJ2-2; D is undetermined. This CDR3 contains 11 residues. Between the trimmed V and J ends, which lost 6 bases and 5 bases, there was a span of 4 bases. In germline, CDR1 is MDHEN, CDR2 SYDVKM. The CDR3 sequence is CASRLTGELFF. The CDR3 DNA follows: TGTGCCAGCAGACTGACCGGGGAGCTGTTTTTT.

The chain recombines TRBV20-1 with TRBJ2-3; 9 positions match TRBD2. This CDR3 is built from 15 residues. Trimming took 4 bases from V and 4 from J; bases not matched to a gene: 9. Germline loops: CDR1 DFQATT, CDR2 SNEGSKA (reference sequence). The CDR3 DNA reads TGCAGTGCTACCCGGACTAGCGCGATAGCAGATACGCAGTATTTT. This translates into CSATRTSAIADTQYF.

The V and J genes are TRBV2 and TRBJ2-7; D might be TRBD1 or TRBD2, each matching 6 bases. Germline CDR1 SNHLY, CDR2 FYNNEI. This CDR3 is 16 amino acids long. V gave up 7 bases and J gave up 3 bases, with 22 bases separating them. DNA for the CDR3: TGTGCCAGCAACCGGGGGACAACGAGGGGGTTCTACGAGCAGTACTTC. This gives the protein CASNRGTTRGFYEQYF.

This clonotype was picked up a small number of times. V and J are TRBV20-1 and TRBJ2-3, with 11 bases lining up with TRBD2. Trimming cost V 1 base and J 2 bases; bases outside gene matches: 11. The germline gives CDR1 DFQATT, CDR2 SNEGSKA (reference sequence). The CDR3 covers 18 residues. The CDR3 DNA follows: TGCAGTGCTAGAGGATTAGTTACGACTAGCGGGGTCACAGATACGCAGTATTTT. It specifies CSARGLVTTSGVTDTQYF.

In this sample, this clonotype turned up a few times. The chain carries TRBV27 and TRBJ2-7, with TRBD2 identical over 8 bases. The CDR3 is 14 residues long. Trimming at V came to 6 bases and at J to 2 bases, leaving 6 bases not matched to a gene. Germline V gene sequence: CDR1 MNHEY, CDR2 SMNVEV (reference sequence). CDR3 coding DNA: TGTGCCAGCAGCTCGGGACTAGTGACCTACGAGCAGTACTTC. Amino acids: CASSSGLVTYEQYF.

The chain has TRBV7-9 and TRBJ2-7; TRBD1 matches 7 bases. The length of the CDR3 is 14 residues. Trimming removed 6 bases from V and 0 bases from J; junction bases left unmatched: 5. Germline assignment: CDR1 SEHNR and CDR2 FQNEAQ (reference sequence). For the CDR3, the DNA is TGTGCCAGCAGTTTGACAGGGTTCTCCTACGAGCAGTACTTC. It codes for CASSLTGFSYEQYF.

V and J are TRBV5-4 and TRBJ2-3; 10 bases align to TRBD2. Germline CDR1 is SGHNT and CDR2 is YYREEE (reference sequence). V lost 0 bases to trimming and J lost 5 bases; unmatched junction nucleotides: 6. The CDR3 spans 16 residues. The CDR3 DNA reads as TGTGCCAGCAGCTTGGAGCCCCTAGCGGGAGTAGATACGCAGTATTTT. Encoded protein: CASSLEPLAGVDTQYF.

This clonotype was counted a few times. V is TRBV19 and J is TRBJ1-1; D gene uncertain. The V gene lost 3 bases and the J gene lost 1 base, with 9 bases spanning the gap. This CDR3 contains 14 residues. Looked up from germline, CDR1 is LNHDA and CDR2 is SQIVND (reference sequence). The DNA of the CDR3 is TGTGCCAGTAGTATCCAGGCCGGGAACACTGAAGCTTTCTTT. It specifies CASSIQAGNTEAFF.

On this clonotype: A much larger clone differs by one base, so this may be a read error. J is TRBJ1-3 and V is TRBV19, with D hard to call. This CDR3 is built from 12 residues. Germline CDR1 and CDR2: LNHDA and SQIVND (reference sequence). The DNA for the CDR3 is TGTGCCAGTAGTAGTGGCGGAAACACCATGTATTTT. It encodes CASSSGGNTMYF.

The rearrangement uses TRBV24-1 and TRBJ1-1; 7 bases are a match to TRBD1. Germline lookup yields CDR1 KGHDR and CDR2 SFDVKD. V dropped 4 bases and J dropped 11; count of bases not matched to a gene: 9. CDR3 length: 13 amino acids. In DNA form, the CDR3 reads TGTGCCACCAGTGACCGGGACAGAACCCGGGCTTTCTTT. This translates into CATSDRDRTRAFF.

The table lists this clonotype with a few counts. The CDR3 sequence: CASKRTGNTIYF. DNA of the CDR3: TGTGCCAGCAAACGGACTGGAAACACCATATATTTT. The chain combines TRBV2 with TRBJ1-3, with unresolved D. Germline V gene lookup returns CDR1 SNHLY and CDR2 FYNNEI. V was trimmed by 7 bases and J by 2 bases, leaving 6 bases between them. This CDR3 region has 12 residues.

The table lists this clonotype with a few counts. J is TRBJ1-1 and V is TRBV20-1; D is perhaps TRBD1 (6 bases). The CDR3 totals 13 residues. Germline V lookup: CDR1 DFQATT, CDR2 SNEGSKA (reference sequence). V was shortened by 5 bases and J by 6 bases, with 16 bases between the two germline ends. The CDR3 reads CSAPPRGSPEAFF. The CDR3 DNA sequence: TGCAGTGCTCCTCCTAGGGGGTCCCCTGAAGCTTTCTTT.

Notes on this clonotype: The junction differs from germline at one of its ends, possibly a read error. The chain employs TRBV10-1 and TRBJ2-1; D gene unclear. The CDR3 loop spans 14 amino acids. Looked up from germline, CDR1 is WNHNN and CDR2 is SYGVQD (reference sequence). This CDR3 is CTSSESNPNNEQFF. CDR3 in DNA: TGCACCAGCAGTGAGTCGAATCCCAACAATGAGCAGTTCTTC.

The V gene is TRBV10-1, the J gene TRBJ2-2; 7 bases map to TRBD2. J gave up 5 bases and V 8 bases, and 11 bases lay outside the gene matches. The CDR3 runs 15 residues. Germline V gene lookup returns CDR1 WNHNN and CDR2 SYGVQD (reference sequence). The DNA of the CDR3 is TGCGCCAGCCCCCAACCTGGACTAGAAACCGGGGAGCTGTTTTTT. This encodes CASPQPGLETGELFF.